The 21 T cell receptor beta chains given below trace back to one sample, sequenced in a study of blood T cell repertoires in COVID-19. TCRdb keeps only in-frame clones here, not all; method: immunoSEQ multiplex PCR. The sample yields 30,000 to 40,000 clones, roughly 78% seen once. Sequenced material: peripheral blood. The receptors originated from a woman in her 70s with acute or convalescent COVID-19.

This clone turned up a few times. The V gene is TRBV7-9, the J gene TRBJ1-3, with D perhaps matching TRBD1 (5 bases). The germline gives CDR1 SEHNR, CDR2 FQNEAQ (reference sequence). Trimming removed 5 bases from V and 0 bases from J, with 14 bases in between. The CDR3 runs to 16 residues. CDR3 nucleotide sequence: TGTGCCAGCAGCCCGCGGGACGTGCACTCTGGAAACACCATATATTTT. Translation gives CASSPRDVHSGNTIYF.

At least ten counts were recorded for this clone. The chain uses TRBV5-6 and TRBJ2-2; D unresolved. CDR1 and CDR2 (germline): SGHDT, YYEEEE. Trimming took off 6 bases at V and 5 bases at J, with 5 bases between the two ends. This CDR3 contains 11 residues. The CDR3 nucleotides are TGTGCCAGCACTTTAACCGGGGAGCTGTTTTTT. Protein: CASTLTGELFF.

The genes are TRBV18 and TRBJ2-1, with 7 bases identical to TRBD1. The CDR3 is 15 amino acids. Germline CDR1 KGHSH, CDR2 LQKENI. The V and J ends lost 3 bases and 1 base, in that order; junction bases with no gene match: 3. CDR3 in DNA: TGTGCCAGCTCACCCGGGGACAGTTCCTACAATGAGCAGTTCTTC. Translating it yields CASSPGDSSYNEQFF.

The chain couples TRBV28 to TRBJ2-2; TRBD1 matches 8 bases. The CDR3 totals 16 residues. The V gene's germline CDR1 is MDHEN and CDR2 SYDVKM. Trimming removed 2 bases from V and 1 base from J; junction bases left unmatched: 3. This CDR3 reads CASSLLGTGNTGELFF. The CDR3 DNA is TGTGCCAGCAGTTTACTCGGGACAGGGAACACCGGGGAGCTGTTTTTT.

The chain employs TRBV6-4 and TRBJ2-5; TRBD2 is a possible D gene (5 bases). The CDR3 has 14 residues. Germline V gives CDR1 MRHNA, CDR2 SNTAGT. Trimming removed 5 bases from V and 4 bases from J, with 14 bases in between. For the CDR3, the DNA is TGTGCCAGCAGTTTAGACCTAGCATCAGAGACCCAGTACTTC. This codes for CASSLDLASETQYF.

The chain employs TRBV28 and TRBJ2-1; 10 nucleotides line up with TRBD1. The CDR3 runs 13 residues. The V gene end was trimmed by 6 bases and the J gene end by 7 bases; junction bases not matched to a gene: 3. The germline V gene encodes CDR1 MDHEN and CDR2 SYDVKM. The CDR3 here is CASRTGGTNEQFF. The CDR3 DNA follows: TGTGCCAGCAGGACAGGGGGCACAAATGAGCAGTTCTTC.

The V gene is TRBV5-1, the J gene TRBJ1-2, with 8 bases matching TRBD1. Germline CDR1 is SGHRS and CDR2 is YFSETQ. V shed 4 bases and J 8 bases; nucleotides not matched to a gene: 22. This CDR3 has 18 residues. DNA for the CDR3: TGCGCCAGCAGCCTAACCGCCAGACAGGGGTCCCACTCAGAGGGCTACACCTTC. Amino acids: CASSLTARQGSHSEGYTF.

The chain recombines TRBV5-1 with TRBJ2-7; TRBD2 matches 13 bases. Germline V lookup: CDR1 SGHRS, CDR2 YFSETQ. The length of the CDR3 is 19 residues. Germline trimming cut 0 bases from V and 0 bases from J; bases unmatched to any gene: 9. CDR3 in amino acids: CASSLGLGTSGTSSYEQYF. The DNA for the CDR3 is TGCGCCAGCAGCTTGGGGCTCGGGACTAGCGGGACGAGCTCCTACGAGCAGTACTTC.

V usage is TRBV11-2 and J usage is TRBJ1-2; the D is unclear. Germline assignment: CDR1 SGHAT and CDR2 FQNNGV. The V and J ends lost 1 base and 3 bases respectively, with 9 bases between them. CDR3 length equals 14 residues. In DNA, the CDR3 is TGTGCCAGCAGCTTAGTAGGGCGGGACTATGGCTACACCTTC. Translated: CASSLVGRDYGYTF.

This clone occurred a few times. The gene calls are TRBV7-2 and TRBJ1-1; D remains ambiguous. Trimming removed 5 bases at V and 8 bases at J, with 12 bases between. The length of the CDR3 is 12 residues. Germline loops: CDR1 SGHTA, CDR2 FQGNSA. The DNA of the CDR3 is TGTGCCAGCAGCCAAATATTCAGGGAAGCTTTCTTT. It encodes CASSQIFREAFF.

This rearrangement joins TRBV12-1 to TRBJ1-2; TRBD1, the D gene given by the table, was not confirmed from the DNA. TRBV12-1 is labeled a pseudogene. The CDR3 runs 12 residues. CDR3 coding DNA: TGTGCCGGCCCGGGACAGCCCTATGGCTACACCTTC. Amino acid sequence: CAGPGQPYGYTF.

V gene TRBV10-1 combines with J gene TRBJ2-1, with TRBD2 matching 7 bases. This CDR3 region has 16 residues. With 6 bases clipped from V and 6 bases from J, the junction kept 14 bases outside the gene matches. Germline-derived CDR1 and CDR2 are WNHNN and SYGVQD (reference sequence). The CDR3 nucleotides read TGCGCCAGCAGCCACCCCGCGGGAGCGATTCCCAATGAGCAGTTCTTC. The encoded protein is CASSHPAGAIPNEQFF.

CDR3 bases: TGTGCCAGCAGTTGGGACAGATTTGGCTACACCTTC. This gives the protein CASSWDRFGYTF. The rearrangement uses TRBV12-3 or TRBV12-4 and TRBJ1-2, with TRBD1 matching over 7 bases. The CDR3 contains 12 residues. The V and J ends lost 4 bases and 7 bases, in that order; junction bases with no gene match: 3.

This clone was seen a single time. The rearrangement uses TRBV6-5 and TRBJ1-1, with a possible D match to TRBD1 (6 bases). V was shortened by 7 bases and J by 4 bases, with 13 bases between the two germline ends. CDR3 length: 13 amino acids. Germline loops: CDR1 MNHEY, CDR2 SVGAGI. CDR3 nucleotides: TGTGCCAGCACCGAGGCAGGGGTCACTGAAGCTTTCTTT. It encodes CASTEAGVTEAFF.

Here the CDR3 reads CATGQDYGYTF. The CDR3, as DNA: TGTGCCACGGGACAGGACTATGGCTACACCTTC. This chain connects TRBV19 to TRBJ1-2; 8 nucleotides line up with TRBD1. Germline CDR1 is LNHDA and CDR2 is SQIVND (reference sequence). V trimming: 10 bases; J trimming: 3 bases; junction bases outside the gene matches: 1. The CDR3 has 11 residues.

The chain has TRBV11-2 and TRBJ2-1; weak D call: TRBD1 (6 bases). With 7 bases removed from V and 0 bases from J, the gap between germline ends came to 16 bases. CDR1 and CDR2 from the germline V gene are SGHAT and FQNNGV. The CDR3 covers 16 residues. The CDR3, as DNA: TGTGCCAGCACCGAGACCAGGGGAAGCTCCTACAATGAGCAGTTCTTC. As protein: CASTETRGSSYNEQFF.

This chain links TRBV9 with TRBJ2-3; 11 nucleotides line up with TRBD2. The CDR3 loop spans 17 amino acids. Germline loops: CDR1 SGDLS, CDR2 YYNGEE. V was pared by 0 bases and J by 6 bases, with 9 bases of the junction left unmatched. The CDR3 DNA sequence: TGTGCCAGCAGCGTAGCCTTGGGACTAGCGGCTCTTGATACGCAGTATTTT. As protein: CASSVALGLAALDTQYF.

The V and J genes are TRBV19 and TRBJ1-2, with 7 bases identical to TRBD1. This CDR3 has 13 amino acids. Losses at the gene ends were 5 bases for V and 3 bases for J; bases not matched to a gene: 3. From germline, CDR1 is LNHDA and CDR2 SQIVND (reference sequence). CDR3 amino acids: CASSAGTDYGYTF. For the CDR3, the DNA is TGTGCCAGTAGTGCCGGGACAGACTATGGCTACACCTTC.

V usage is TRBV12-3 or TRBV12-4 and J usage is TRBJ2-5, with D perhaps TRBD1 (6 bases). The CDR3 contains 12 residues. V dropped 2 bases and J dropped 8 bases, with 9 bases sitting between them. CDR3 sequence reads: CASSLLGGTQYF. The CDR3 DNA is TGTGCCAGCAGTTTATTAGGGGGTACCCAGTACTTC.

The V and J genes are TRBV12-3 or TRBV12-4 and TRBJ2-7; TRBD1 aligns across 12 bases. The CDR3 covers 13 residues. The ends lost 9 bases at V and 4 bases at J; junction bases unmatched: 4. The CDR3 coding sequence is TGTGCCAGTGGGACAGGGGGCGCGTACGAGCAGTACTTC. It codes for CASGTGGAYEQYF.

The V gene is TRBV30, the J gene TRBJ2-1; 12 bases align to TRBD2. The germline V gene encodes CDR1 GTSNPN and CDR2 SVGIG (reference sequence). The trim removed 4 bases at V and 5 bases at J, leaving 6 bases unmatched. CDR3 length: 15 amino acids. The CDR3 region is CAWNLLAGGNNEQFF. The CDR3 nucleotides read TGTGCCTGGAATTTACTAGCGGGAGGTAACAATGAGCAGTTCTTC.